The 12 T cell receptor beta chains below all came from one sample that was sequenced in a study of spatial heterogeneity in lung cancer. TCRdb re-analysed the 5' RACE reads in MiXCR, keeping a single row per CDR3 protein. The table has some 16,000 distinct CDR3 sequences, approximately 19% seen once; the top ten hold roughly 6.5%. Stated time point: blood at routine non-recurrence follow-up after resection. The sequencing here drew on PBMCs, taken at follow-up. All receptors come from a male donor with early-stage non-small cell lung cancer.

This clonotype was recorded many times. The J gene is TRBJ2-1, the V gene TRBV6-8; 11 bases are a match to TRBD2. The CDR3 spans 18 residues. With V trimmed by 6 bases and J by 0 bases, 10 bases remained unmatched. Per germline, CDR1 MNHGY and CDR2 SAAAGT. The CDR3 DNA follows: TGTGCCAGCAGAGGCCCGGGACTAGCGGCGAGCTCCTACAATGAGCAGTTCTTC. Translation gives CASRGPGLAASSYNEQFF.

This sequence joins TRBV27 and TRBJ1-2; the D gene is possibly TRBD1 (5 bases). The V and J ends lost 6 bases and 4 bases respectively, with 15 bases between them. The germline V gene encodes CDR1 MNHEY and CDR2 SMNVEV (reference sequence). This CDR3 comprises 14 residues. For the CDR3, the DNA is TGTGCCAGCAGCCCCCAGGGTAAAGGCTATGGCTACACCTTC. Protein product: CASSPQGKGYGYTF.

V usage is TRBV7-9 and J usage is TRBJ2-7, with D uncertain. Germline-derived CDR1 and CDR2 are SEHNR and FQNEAQ (reference sequence). The CDR3 is 13 amino acids. V lost 0 bases and J lost 7, with 10 bases in between. The CDR3 region is CASSLAGLEEQYF. The CDR3, as DNA: TGTGCCAGCAGCTTAGCAGGGTTGGAAGAGCAGTACTTC.

In this sample, this clonotype is medium-sized. The V gene is TRBV6-6, the J gene TRBJ1-1; D unclear. This CDR3 contains 15 residues. CDR1 and CDR2 (germline): MNHNY, SVGAGI (reference sequence). V lost 2 bases to trimming and J lost 1 base, with 11 bases between them. The CDR3 is CASSYLSSSNTEAFF. CDR3 nucleotides: TGTGCCAGCAGTTACCTCAGTTCTTCGAACACTGAAGCTTTCTTT.

The V call is TRBV14, the J call TRBJ1-6, with 8 nucleotides matching TRBD1. V shed 0 bases and J 10 bases; nucleotides not matched to a gene: 11. The CDR3 loop spans 17 amino acids. CDR1 and CDR2 (germline): SGHDN, FVKESK. The CDR3 sequence: CASSQDPGQGFRSPLHF. The DNA of the CDR3 is TGTGCCAGCAGCCAAGATCCCGGACAGGGTTTTCGCTCACCCCTCCACTTT.

A remark on this clonotype: A much larger clone lies a single base off, so this may be a read error. The gene calls are TRBV29-1 and TRBJ1-2; 8 bases are shared with TRBD1. CDR1 is SQVTM and CDR2 is ANQGSEA in the germline V gene. This CDR3 contains 16 residues. The DNA for the CDR3 is TGCAGCGTTGAACCACGACAGGGGATTGTTAGATATGACTACACCTTC. This translates into CSVEPRQGIVRYDYTF.

This clonotype has at least ten counts. The chain couples TRBV5-8 to TRBJ2-3, with D hard to call. In germline, CDR1 is SGHTS, CDR2 YDEGEE. Trimming cost V 3 bases and J 0 bases, with 2 bases left between them. The CDR3 is 12 amino acids. Here the CDR3 reads CASSSSTDTQYF. CDR3 sequence (DNA): TGTGCCAGCAGCTCCAGCACAGATACGCAGTATTTT. Complete variable domain (other parts from reference TRBV5-8 and TRBJ2-3): EAGVTQSPTHLIKTRGQQATLRCSPISGHTSVYWYQQALGLGLQFLLWYDEGEERNRGNFPPRFSGRQFPNYSSELNVNALELEDSALYLCASSSSTDTQYFGPGTRLTVL.

This clonotype was seen a few times. This chain connects TRBV12-3 or TRBV12-4 to TRBJ2-3; 8 nucleotides agree with TRBD1. This CDR3 is built from 13 residues. The J segment lost 8 bases and the V segment lost 1 base, leaving 2 bases of the junction unmatched. The CDR3 protein is CASSLGDRSTQYF. The CDR3 region has the DNA TGTGCCAGCAGTTTAGGGGACAGGTCTACGCAGTATTTT.

A single count supports this clonotype. The rearrangement links TRBV4-1 to TRBJ2-5; 7 bases are a match to TRBD1. CDR1 MGHRA and CDR2 YSYEKL come from the germline V gene. V dropped 5 bases and J dropped 3; count of bases not matched to a gene: 9. The CDR3 extends over 15 amino acids. As DNA, the CDR3 is TGCGCCAGCAGCGCCCAAGCGGACAGGAAAGAGACCCAGTACTTC. Protein: CASSAQADRKETQYF.

This clonotype was counted many times. The CDR3 sequence: CASSQRYRQHSYEQYF. DNA of the CDR3: TGCGCCAGCAGCCAGAGATATAGACAGCACTCCTACGAGCAGTACTTC. The rearrangement joins TRBV4-1 to TRBJ2-7, with D perhaps matching TRBD1 (5 bases). V lost 3 bases and J 0 bases, leaving 15 bases between the germline ends. CDR1 is MGHRA, CDR2 YSYEKL, per germline. This CDR3 contains 16 residues.

V and J are TRBV30 and TRBJ2-5; TRBD1 agrees at 9 bases. From germline, CDR1 is GTSNPN and CDR2 SVGIG (reference sequence). The CDR3 loop spans 14 amino acids. V gave up 3 bases and J gave up 4 bases; unmatched junction bases: 6. DNA of the CDR3: TGTGCCTGGAGGGGACAGGGATGGGCAGAGACCCAGTACTTC. It yields the protein CAWRGQGWAETQYF.

V is TRBV4-2 and J is TRBJ2-3, with a weak D call TRBD2 (5 bases). From germline, CDR1 is LGHNA and CDR2 YNFKEQ. This CDR3 has 16 amino acids. Trimming took off 2 bases at V and 0 bases at J, with 12 bases between the two ends. The CDR3 DNA reads as TGTGCCAGCAGCCAATTCACTAGGGCGAGCACAGATACGCAGTATTTT. Its protein product is CASSQFTRASTDTQYF.